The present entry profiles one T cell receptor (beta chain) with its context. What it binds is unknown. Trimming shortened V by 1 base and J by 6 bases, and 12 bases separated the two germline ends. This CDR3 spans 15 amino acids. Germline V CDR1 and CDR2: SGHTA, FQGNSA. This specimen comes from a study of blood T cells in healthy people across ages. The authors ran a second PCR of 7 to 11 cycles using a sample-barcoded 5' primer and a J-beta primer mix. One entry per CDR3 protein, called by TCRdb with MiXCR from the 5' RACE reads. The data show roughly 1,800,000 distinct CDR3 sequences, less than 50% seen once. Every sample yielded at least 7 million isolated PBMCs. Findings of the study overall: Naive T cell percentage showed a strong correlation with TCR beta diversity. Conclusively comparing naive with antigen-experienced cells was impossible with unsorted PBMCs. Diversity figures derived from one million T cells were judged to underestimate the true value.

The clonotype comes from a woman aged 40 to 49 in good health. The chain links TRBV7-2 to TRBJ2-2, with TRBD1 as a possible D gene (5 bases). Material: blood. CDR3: CASSLEAGLSGELFF. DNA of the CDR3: TGTGCCAGCAGCTTAGAGGCAGGGCTCTCCGGGGAGCTGTTTTTT. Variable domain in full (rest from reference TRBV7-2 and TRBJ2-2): GAGVSQSPSNKVTEKGKDVELRCDPISGHTALYWYRQSLGQGLEFLIYFQGNSAPDKSGLPSDRFSAERTGGSVSTLTIQRTQQEDSAVYLCASSLEAGLSGELFFGEGSRLTVL.